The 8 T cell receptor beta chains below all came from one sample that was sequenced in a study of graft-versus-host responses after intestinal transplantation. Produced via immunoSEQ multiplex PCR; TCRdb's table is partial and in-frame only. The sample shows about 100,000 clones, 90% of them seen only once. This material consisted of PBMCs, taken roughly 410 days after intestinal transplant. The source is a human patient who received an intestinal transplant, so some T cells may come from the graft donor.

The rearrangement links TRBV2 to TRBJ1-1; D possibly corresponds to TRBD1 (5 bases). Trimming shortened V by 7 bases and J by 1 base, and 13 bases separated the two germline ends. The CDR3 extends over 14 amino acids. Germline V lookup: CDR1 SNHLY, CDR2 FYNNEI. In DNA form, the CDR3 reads TGTGCCAGCACCGGGGCCAGCGGGAACACTGAAGCTTTCTTT. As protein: CASTGASGNTEAFF.

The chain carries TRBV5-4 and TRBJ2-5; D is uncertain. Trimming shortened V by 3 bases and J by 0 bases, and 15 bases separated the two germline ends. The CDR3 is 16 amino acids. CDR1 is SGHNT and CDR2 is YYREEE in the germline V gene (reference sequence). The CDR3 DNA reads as TGTGCCAGCAGCTCCAACCGACTGGATAACCAAGAGACCCAGTACTTC. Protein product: CASSSNRLDNQETQYF.

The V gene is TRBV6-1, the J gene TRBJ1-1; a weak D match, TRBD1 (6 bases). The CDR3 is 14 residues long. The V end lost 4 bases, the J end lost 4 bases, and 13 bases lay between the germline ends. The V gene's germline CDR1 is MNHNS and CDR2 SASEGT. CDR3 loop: CASSVGGGSTEAFF. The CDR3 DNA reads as TGTGCCAGCAGTGTAGGAGGGGGAAGCACTGAAGCTTTCTTT.

The CDR3 region is CASSESRGGSYEQYF. CDR3 DNA: TGCGCCAGCAGTGAGTCCCGCGGGGGGTCCTACGAGCAGTACTTC. This chain links TRBV10-1 with TRBJ2-7; 8 bases agree with TRBD2. This CDR3 is built from 15 residues. The germline CDR1 and CDR2 sequences are WNHNN and SYGVQD (reference sequence). The junction had 2 bases not matched to a gene; V was cut back by 0 bases and J by 1 base.

The CDR3 protein is CASTGRVGNTEAFF. DNA of the CDR3: TGTGCCAGCACCGGCAGGGTTGGGAACACTGAAGCTTTCTTT. The chain combines TRBV11-2 with TRBJ1-1; maybe TRBD1 (5 bases). The V end was cut by 7 bases, the J end by 1 base, with 13 bases between. Germline loops: CDR1 SGHAT, CDR2 FQNNGV. The CDR3 loop spans 14 amino acids.

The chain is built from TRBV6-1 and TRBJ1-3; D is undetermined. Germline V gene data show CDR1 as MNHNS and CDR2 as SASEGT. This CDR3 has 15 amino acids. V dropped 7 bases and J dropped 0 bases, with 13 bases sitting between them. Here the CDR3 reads CASIRQTSSGNTIYF. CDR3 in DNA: TGTGCCAGCATTCGCCAGACAAGCTCTGGAAACACCATATATTTT.

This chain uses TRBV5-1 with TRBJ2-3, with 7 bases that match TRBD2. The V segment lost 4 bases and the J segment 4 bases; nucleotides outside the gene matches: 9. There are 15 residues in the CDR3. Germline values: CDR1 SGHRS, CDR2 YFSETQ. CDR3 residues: CASSPFLAAPDTQYF. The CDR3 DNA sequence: TGCGCCAGCAGCCCCTTTCTAGCGGCCCCAGATACGCAGTATTTT.

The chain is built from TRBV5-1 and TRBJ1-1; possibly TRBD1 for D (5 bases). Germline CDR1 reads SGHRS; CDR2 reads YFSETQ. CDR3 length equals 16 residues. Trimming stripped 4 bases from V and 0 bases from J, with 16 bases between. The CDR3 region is CASSLGQGGLNTEAFF. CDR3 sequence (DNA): TGCGCCAGCAGCCTGGGGCAGGGAGGGCTGAACACTGAAGCTTTCTTT.